This TCR beta chain was sequenced during a study of blood T cells in healthy people across ages. Study-wide results and limits: The lack of PBMC sorting stopped any conclusive naive versus antigen-experienced comparison.

Remarks on this clonotype: Its antigen is unidentified.

Using a J-beta primer mix together with a sample-barcoded 5' primer, a second PCR was run for roughly 6 to 11 cycles. TCRdb called the 5' RACE reads again in MiXCR, with one record for every CDR3 protein. The sample includes 650,000 to 900,000 distinct CDR3 sequences, about 59% of them seen just once. The CDR3 loop spans 15 amino acids. The germline gives CDR1 SGDLS, CDR2 YYNGEE. Trimming cost V 3 bases and J 5 bases, with 14 bases left between them. The chain has TRBV9 and TRBJ1-4, with D tentatively TRBD1 (5 bases). The specimen was blood. This clonotype was obtained from a man aged 25-45 years in good health. The DNA of the CDR3 is TGTGCCAGCAGCGCCGCCGACAGAGAAAATGAAAAACTGTTTTTT. Amino acid sequence: CASSAADRENEKLFF.